This T cell receptor beta chain was sequenced during a study of blood T cell repertoires in COVID-19. There are 18 residues in the CDR3. Clones were read by immunoSEQ multiplex PCR, and TCRdb kept only the in-frame ones, dropping some. Of under 100,000 clones in the sample, over 70% were seen once. Sequenced: peripheral blood. This receptor was taken from an older man with active or convalescent COVID-19. V is TRBV21-1 and J is TRBJ1-1; TRBD1 is the table's D call, not checked against the DNA. TRBV21-1 is recorded as a pseudogene. The CDR3 here is CASSKVTGGHHLNTEAFF. In nucleotides, the CDR3 is TGTGCCAGCAGCAAAGTAACAGGGGGCCATCATTTGAACACTGAAGCTTTCTTT.